This entry describes one T cell receptor beta chain. The CDR3 has 16 residues. Per germline, CDR1 MNHEY and CDR2 SMNVEV (reference sequence). With V trimmed by 7 bases and J by 0 bases, 9 bases remained unmatched. The assay was immunoSEQ multiplex PCR, and TCRdb's table has in-frame clones only and misses some. This table has a few hundred thousand clones, less than 85% appearing once. The sample comes from a study of blood T cell repertoires in COVID-19. The V and J genes are TRBV27 and TRBJ2-3; TRBD2 matches 8 bases. This TCR came from a woman younger than 30 with acute or convalescent COVID-19. Sequencing was performed on peripheral blood. This CDR3 reads CASTNPSGGSTDTQYF. The CDR3 bases are TGTGCCAGCACCAACCCCAGCGGGGGTAGCACAGATACGCAGTATTTT.